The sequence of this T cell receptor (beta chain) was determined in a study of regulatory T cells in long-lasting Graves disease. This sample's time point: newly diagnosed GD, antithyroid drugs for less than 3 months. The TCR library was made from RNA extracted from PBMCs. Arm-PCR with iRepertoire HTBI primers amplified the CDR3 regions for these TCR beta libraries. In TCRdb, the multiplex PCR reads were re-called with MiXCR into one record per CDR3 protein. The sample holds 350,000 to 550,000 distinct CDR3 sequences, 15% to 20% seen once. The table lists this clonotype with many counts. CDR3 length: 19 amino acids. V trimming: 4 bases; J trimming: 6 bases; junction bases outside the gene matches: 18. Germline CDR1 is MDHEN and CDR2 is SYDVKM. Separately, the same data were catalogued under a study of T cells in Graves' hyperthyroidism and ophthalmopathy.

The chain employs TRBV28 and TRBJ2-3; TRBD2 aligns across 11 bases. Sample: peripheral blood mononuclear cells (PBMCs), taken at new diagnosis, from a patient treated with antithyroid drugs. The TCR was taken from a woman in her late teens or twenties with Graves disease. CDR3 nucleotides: TGTGCCAGCAGTTCCTCCCAACTAGCGGGAGAAGGGCGCGCGGATACGCAGTATTTT. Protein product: CASSSSQLAGEGRADTQYF.